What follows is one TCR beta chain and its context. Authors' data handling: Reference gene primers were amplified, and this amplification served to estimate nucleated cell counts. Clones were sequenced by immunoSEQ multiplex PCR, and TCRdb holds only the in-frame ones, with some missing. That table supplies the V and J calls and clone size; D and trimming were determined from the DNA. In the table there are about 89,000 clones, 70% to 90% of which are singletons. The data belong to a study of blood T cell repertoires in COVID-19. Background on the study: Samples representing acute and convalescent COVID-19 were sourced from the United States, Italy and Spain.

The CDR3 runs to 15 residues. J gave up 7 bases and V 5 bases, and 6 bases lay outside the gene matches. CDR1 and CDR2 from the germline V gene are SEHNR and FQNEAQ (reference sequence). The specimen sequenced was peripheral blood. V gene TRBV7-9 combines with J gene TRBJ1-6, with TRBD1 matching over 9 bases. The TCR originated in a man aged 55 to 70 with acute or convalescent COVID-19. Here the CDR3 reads CASSPRDRVNSPLHF. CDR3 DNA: TGTGCCAGCAGCCCCAGGGACAGGGTCAATTCACCCCTCCACTTT.